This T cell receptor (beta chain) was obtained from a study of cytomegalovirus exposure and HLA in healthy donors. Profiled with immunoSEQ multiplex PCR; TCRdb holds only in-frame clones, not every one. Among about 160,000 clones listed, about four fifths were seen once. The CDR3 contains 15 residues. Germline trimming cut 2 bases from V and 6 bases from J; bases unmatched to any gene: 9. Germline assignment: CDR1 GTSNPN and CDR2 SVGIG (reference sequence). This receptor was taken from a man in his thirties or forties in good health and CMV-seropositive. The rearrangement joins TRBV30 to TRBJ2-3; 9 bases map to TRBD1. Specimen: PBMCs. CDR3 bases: TGTGCCTGGAGTCCCCGGGACAGGGCAACCGATACGCAGTATTTT. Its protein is CAWSPRDRATDTQYF.